This T cell receptor beta chain is drawn from a study of T cells expressing NK-cell markers. As regards this clonotype: As yet, its antigen is unknown.

Study findings and constraints: Leadership of the CD3+CD56-NKG2C+ fraction also belonged to these clonotypes in a handful of donors. In 6 or 7 donors, dominant NKG2C+ clonotypes were roughly 1.0-7.0% of CD8+ T cells.

The CDR3 loop spans 14 amino acids. TCRdb reprocessed the 5' RACE reads and keeps a single row for each CDR3 protein, giving no DNA. Seen in this sample are 250,000 to 300,000 distinct CDR3 sequences; the ten most common clones hold around 0.42%. The sample comprised blood T cells: a sorted CD56 or NKG2C T cell subset, CD4+ or CD8+ T cells, or bulk PBMC T cells (not recorded which). The genes are TRBV12-3 or TRBV12-4 and TRBJ2-7; TCRdb's D gene call, TRBD2, goes unchecked for lack of DNA. This receptor was obtained from a young man in good health. CDR3 sequence reads: CASSSYQGGHEQYF.